This T cell receptor beta chain is drawn from a study of blood T cell repertoires in COVID-19 (dated by TCRdb to 2018 to 2021). For context, the study as a whole: Samples from collaborators originated in the United States, Italy and Spain and spanned both the acute and convalescent phases of COVID-19. The prospective study material was composed of cDNA or gDNA derived from T cells, B-cell-depleted T cells, or PBMCs. Subjects who had been exposed to COVID-19, were actively infected with it, or had recovered from it provided the deeply sampled blood TCRbeta repertoires that made up the dataset. The repertoires were made available in a free public database intended to serve as a resource for research on the immune response to SARS-CoV-2. Samples came from the ongoing ImmuneRACE study (first 160 participants) plus 1,254 subjects from 6 global collaborators. Sample metadata almost always included a de-identified subject ID, COVID-19 status, age in years and sex. Where available, HLA class I and class II types were obtained from metadata supplied by the sample provider rather than from assay-based typing. The study at large found these results: Clinical and demographic metadata were provided uncurated, with the amount varying by source and participant.

Samples from volunteer blood donors who had recovered from COVID-19 were contributed by a second Seattle source. Each collaborating institution followed its own protocols to collect whole blood in K2EDTA tubes. For TCRbeta analysis, collaborators shipped samples in one of three forms: frozen whole blood, isolated PBMCs, or DNA extracted from either of those sample types. TCRbeta CDR3 regions were amplified from genomic DNA by means of the immunoSEQ Assay, a bias-controlled multiplex PCR. For the original study's pipeline: Within the assay, amplification of reference gene primers was used to estimate how many nucleated cells each sample contained. To quantify the absolute abundance of each unique TCRbeta CDR3 rearrangement, sequence reads were collapsed and filtered. For each sample, productive Simpson clonality was calculated as the square root of Simpson's diversity index over productive rearrangements. TCRdb carries this immuneACCESS record with in-frame sequences only. Its versions omit some clonotypes, under half of them owing to an unresolved V gene in the studies checked, with the rest unexplained. The V and J calls and clone size are taken from that table; D and trimming were inferred from the DNA. The sample table lists 250,000 to 350,000 clones, around 87% of them with a count of one. The ten largest clones represent 2.2% of the sample.

V lost 0 bases and J lost 11 bases, and the count of bases not matched to a germline gene is 2. The CDR3 spans 12 residues, from the cysteine through the phenylalanine. Just the 36-base CDR3 DNA is kept, in frame starting at base 1. The germline V gene encodes CDR1 SGHDT and CDR2 YYEEEE. This clone showed up just a few times. What antigen it recognizes has not been identified. Per-base qualities were not stored, and no clone one base away is much larger. The sequenced sample consisted of peripheral blood. The sequence joins TRBV5-6 to TRBJ2-1, and 7 junctional nucleotides match TRBD1. The TCR was taken from a woman aged 45-65 years who had recovered from COVID-19. The DNA is as follows: TGTGCCAGCAGCTTGGGACAGGGAAAGCAGTTCTTC. It codes for CASSLGQGKQFF.